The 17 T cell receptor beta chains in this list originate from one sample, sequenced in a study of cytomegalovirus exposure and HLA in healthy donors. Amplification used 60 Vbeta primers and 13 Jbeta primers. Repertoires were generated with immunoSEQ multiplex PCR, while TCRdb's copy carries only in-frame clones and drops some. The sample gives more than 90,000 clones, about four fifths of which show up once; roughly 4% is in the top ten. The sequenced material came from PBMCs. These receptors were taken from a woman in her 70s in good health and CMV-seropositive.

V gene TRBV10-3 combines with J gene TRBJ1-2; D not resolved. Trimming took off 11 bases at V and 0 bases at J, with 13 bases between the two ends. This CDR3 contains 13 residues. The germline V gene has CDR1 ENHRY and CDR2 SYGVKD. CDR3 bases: TGTGCCTCAGAACCCGAAGCTAACTATGGCTACACCTTC. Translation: CASEPEANYGYTF.

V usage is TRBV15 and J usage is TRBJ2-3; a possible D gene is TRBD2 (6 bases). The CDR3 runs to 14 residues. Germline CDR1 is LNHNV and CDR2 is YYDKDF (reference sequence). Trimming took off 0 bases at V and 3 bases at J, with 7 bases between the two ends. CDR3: CATSRDRGTDTQYF. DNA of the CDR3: TGTGCCACCAGCAGAGATCGGGGGACAGATACGCAGTATTTT.

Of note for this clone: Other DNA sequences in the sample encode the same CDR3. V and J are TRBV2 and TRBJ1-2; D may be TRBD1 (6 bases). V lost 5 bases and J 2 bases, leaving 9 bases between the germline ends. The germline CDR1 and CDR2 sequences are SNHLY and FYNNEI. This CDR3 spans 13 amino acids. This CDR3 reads CASSLDSNYGYTF. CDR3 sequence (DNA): TGTGCCAGCAGTCTGGACAGCAACTATGGCTACACCTTC.

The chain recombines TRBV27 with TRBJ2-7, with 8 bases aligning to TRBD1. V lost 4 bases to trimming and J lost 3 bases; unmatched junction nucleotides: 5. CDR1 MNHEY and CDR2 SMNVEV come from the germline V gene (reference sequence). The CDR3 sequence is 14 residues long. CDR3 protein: CASSYRQGFYEQYF. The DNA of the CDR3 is TGTGCCAGCAGTTACCGACAGGGGTTCTACGAGCAGTACTTC.

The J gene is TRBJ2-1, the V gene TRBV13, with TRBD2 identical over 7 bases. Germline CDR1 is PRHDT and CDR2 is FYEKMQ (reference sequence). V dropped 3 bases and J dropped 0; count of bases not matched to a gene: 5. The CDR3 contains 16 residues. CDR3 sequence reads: CASSFSRGSSYNEQFF. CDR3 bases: TGTGCCAGCAGCTTTTCCCGCGGGAGCTCCTACAATGAGCAGTTCTTC.

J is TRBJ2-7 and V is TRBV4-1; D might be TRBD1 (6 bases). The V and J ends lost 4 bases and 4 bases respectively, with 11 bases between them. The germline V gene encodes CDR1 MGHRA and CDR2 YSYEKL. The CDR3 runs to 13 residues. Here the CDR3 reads CASSRVGTYEQYF. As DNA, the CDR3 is TGCGCCAGCAGCCGCGTGGGGACATACGAGCAGTACTTC.

CDR3 residues: CARSLIPPRVWREQYF. The CDR3 bases are TGTGCCAGAAGCTTAATCCCCCCGCGGGTTTGGCGCGAGCAGTACTTC. The V and J genes are TRBV7-5 and TRBJ2-7; the table names TRBD2, a call not compared with the DNA. TRBV7-5 is classified as a pseudogene. The CDR3 covers 16 residues.

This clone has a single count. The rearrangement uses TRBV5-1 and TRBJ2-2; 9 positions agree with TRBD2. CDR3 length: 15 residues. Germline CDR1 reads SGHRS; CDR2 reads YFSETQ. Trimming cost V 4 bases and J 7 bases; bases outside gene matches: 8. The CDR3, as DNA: TGCGCCAGCAGCCCAAGCGGGGGGTACATCGGGGAGCTGTTTTTT. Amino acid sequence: CASSPSGGYIGELFF. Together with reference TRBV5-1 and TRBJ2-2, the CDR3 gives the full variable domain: KAGVTQTPRYLIKTRGQQVTLSCSPISGHRSVSWYQQTPGQGLQFLFEYFSETQRNKGNFPGRFSGRQFSNSRSEMNVSTLELGDSALYLCASSPSGGYIGELFFGEGSRLTVL.

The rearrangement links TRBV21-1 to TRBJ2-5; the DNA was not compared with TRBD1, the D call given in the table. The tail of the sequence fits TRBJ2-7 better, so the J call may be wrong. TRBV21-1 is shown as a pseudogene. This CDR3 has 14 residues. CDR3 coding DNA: TGTGCCAGCAGCACGGGACAGGGGGCGTACGAGCAGTACTTC. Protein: CASSTGQGAYEQYF.

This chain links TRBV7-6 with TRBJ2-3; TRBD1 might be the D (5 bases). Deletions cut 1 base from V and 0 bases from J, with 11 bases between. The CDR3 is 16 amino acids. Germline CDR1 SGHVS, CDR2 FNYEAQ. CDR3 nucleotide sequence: TGTGCCAGCAGCTTAGGACAGTTAACTAGCACAGATACGCAGTATTTT. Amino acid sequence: CASSLGQLTSTDTQYF.

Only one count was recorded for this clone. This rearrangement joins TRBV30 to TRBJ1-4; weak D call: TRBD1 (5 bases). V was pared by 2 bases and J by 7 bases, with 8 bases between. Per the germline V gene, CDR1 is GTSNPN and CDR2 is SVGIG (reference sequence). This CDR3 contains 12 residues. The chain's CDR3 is CAWSIRAEKLFF. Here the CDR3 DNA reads TGTGCCTGGAGTATCAGGGCTGAAAAACTGTTTTTT. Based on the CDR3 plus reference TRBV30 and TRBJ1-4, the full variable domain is SQTIHQWPATLVQPVGSPLSLECTVEGTSNPNLYWYRQAAGRGLQLLFYSVGIGQISSEVPQNLSASRPQDRQFILSSKKLLLSDSGFYLCAWSIRAEKLFFGSGTQLSVL.

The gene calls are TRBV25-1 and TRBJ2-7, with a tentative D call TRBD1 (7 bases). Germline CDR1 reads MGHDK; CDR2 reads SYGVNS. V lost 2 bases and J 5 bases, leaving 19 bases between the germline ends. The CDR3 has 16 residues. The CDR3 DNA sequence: TGTGCCAGCAGTGAACGCGGAGGGGGCAAAGACAACGAGCAGTACTTC. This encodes CASSERGGGKDNEQYF.

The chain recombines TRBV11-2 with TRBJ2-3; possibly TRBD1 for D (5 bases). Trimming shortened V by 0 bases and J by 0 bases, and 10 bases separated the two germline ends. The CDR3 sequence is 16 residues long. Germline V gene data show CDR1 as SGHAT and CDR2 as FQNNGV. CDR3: CASSLDRGPSTDTQYF. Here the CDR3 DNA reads TGTGCCAGCAGCTTAGATAGGGGCCCTAGCACAGATACGCAGTATTTT.

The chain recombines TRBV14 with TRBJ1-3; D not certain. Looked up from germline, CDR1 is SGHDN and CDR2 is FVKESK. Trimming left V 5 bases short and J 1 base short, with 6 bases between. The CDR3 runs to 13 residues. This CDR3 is CASSELSGNTIYF. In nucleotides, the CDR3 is TGTGCCAGCAGCGAGCTTTCTGGAAACACCATATATTTT.

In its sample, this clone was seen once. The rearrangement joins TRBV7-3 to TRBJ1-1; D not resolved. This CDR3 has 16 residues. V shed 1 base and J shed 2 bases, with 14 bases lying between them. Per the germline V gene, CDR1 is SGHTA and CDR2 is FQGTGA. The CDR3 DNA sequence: TGTGCCAGCAGCTTAAACCCCCCCGGGGTCAACACTGAAGCTTTCTTT. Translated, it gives CASSLNPPGVNTEAFF.

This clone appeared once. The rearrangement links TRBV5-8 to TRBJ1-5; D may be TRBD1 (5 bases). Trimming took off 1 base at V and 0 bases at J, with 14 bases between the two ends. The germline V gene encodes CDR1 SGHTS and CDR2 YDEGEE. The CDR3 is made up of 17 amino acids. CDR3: CASSLRASGGSNQPQHF. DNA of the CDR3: TGTGCCAGCAGCTTGCGCGCGTCCGGGGGTAGCAATCAGCCCCAGCATTTT.

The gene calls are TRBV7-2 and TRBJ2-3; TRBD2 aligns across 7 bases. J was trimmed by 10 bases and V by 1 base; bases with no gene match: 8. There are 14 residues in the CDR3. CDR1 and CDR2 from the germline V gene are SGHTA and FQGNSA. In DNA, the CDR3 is TGTGCCAGCAGCTTAGGGAGCGGGACTTGGGCGCAGTATTTT. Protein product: CASSLGSGTWAQYF.